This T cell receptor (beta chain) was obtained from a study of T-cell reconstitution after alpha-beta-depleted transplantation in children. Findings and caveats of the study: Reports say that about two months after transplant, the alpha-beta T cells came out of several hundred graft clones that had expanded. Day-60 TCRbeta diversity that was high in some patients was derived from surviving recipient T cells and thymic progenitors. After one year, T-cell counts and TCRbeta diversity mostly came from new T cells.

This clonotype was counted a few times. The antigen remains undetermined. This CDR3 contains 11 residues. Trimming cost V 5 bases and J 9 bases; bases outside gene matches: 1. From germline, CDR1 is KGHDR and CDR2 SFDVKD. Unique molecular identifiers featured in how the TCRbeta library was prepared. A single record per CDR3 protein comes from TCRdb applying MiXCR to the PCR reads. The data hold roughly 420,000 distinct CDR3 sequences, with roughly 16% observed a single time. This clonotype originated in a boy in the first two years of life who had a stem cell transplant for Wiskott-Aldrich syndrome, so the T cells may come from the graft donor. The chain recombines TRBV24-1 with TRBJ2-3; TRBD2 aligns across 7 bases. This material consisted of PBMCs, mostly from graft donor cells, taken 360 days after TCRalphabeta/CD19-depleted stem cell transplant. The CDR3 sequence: CATSVGGTQYF. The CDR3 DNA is TGTGCCACCAGTGTGGGGGGGACGCAGTATTTT.